Detailed here is one TCR beta chain. Original handling: Estimates of nucleated cell counts were drawn from the amplification of reference gene primers. TCRdb's table, derived via immunoSEQ multiplex PCR, lists solely in-frame clones and lacks some. The V and J calls and clone size are taken from that table; D and trimming were inferred from the DNA. Among 250,000 to 350,000 clones listed, approximately 88% were seen once. Seattle's cohort entered during active infection and was followed longitudinally. These data come from a study of blood T cell repertoires in COVID-19. About the research overall: Spain, Italy and the United States supplied samples that represented acute and convalescent COVID-19.

This receptor was taken from a human donor with COVID-19, enrolled during active disease. The donor label of this sample is uncertain. Sequencing was performed on peripheral blood.

CDR3 nucleotides: TGTGCCAGCAGTTTATTGGGGACAGGTGCCGTAATGAACACTGAAGCTTTCTTT. As protein: CASSLLGTGAVMNTEAFF. The chain links TRBV28 to TRBJ1-1; 8 nucleotides match TRBD1. The CDR3 runs to 18 residues. The J segment lost 0 bases and the V segment lost 1 base, leaving 10 bases of the junction unmatched. CDR1 and CDR2 (germline): MDHEN, SYDVKM.